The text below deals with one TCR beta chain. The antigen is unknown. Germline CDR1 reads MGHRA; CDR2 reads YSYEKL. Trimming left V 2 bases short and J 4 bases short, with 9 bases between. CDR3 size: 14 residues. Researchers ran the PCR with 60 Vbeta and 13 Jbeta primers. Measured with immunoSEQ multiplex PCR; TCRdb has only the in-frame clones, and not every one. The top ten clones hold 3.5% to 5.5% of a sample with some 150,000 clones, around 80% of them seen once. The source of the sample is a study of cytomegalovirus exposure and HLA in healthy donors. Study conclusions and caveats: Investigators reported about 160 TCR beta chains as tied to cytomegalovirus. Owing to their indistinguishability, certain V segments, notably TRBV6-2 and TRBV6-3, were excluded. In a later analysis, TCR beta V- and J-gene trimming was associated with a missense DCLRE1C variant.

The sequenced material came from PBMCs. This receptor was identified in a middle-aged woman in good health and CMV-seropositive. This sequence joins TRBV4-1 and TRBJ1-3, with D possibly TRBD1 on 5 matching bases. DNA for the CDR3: TGCGCCAGCAGCCAACAGGGTTTAGGAAACACCATATATTTT. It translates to CASSQQGLGNTIYF.